This T cell receptor beta chain was obtained from a study of T cell repertoires in cytomegalovirus infection. In the study overall: Signatures in public TCR beta sequences pointed to both CMV infection and matching HLA type. Study results and caveats: The ex vivo response was dominated by HLA-C-restricted CMV-specific TCR beta clonotypes.

This clonotype came up many times. Its antigen is as yet unknown. In TCRdb, the reads were re-called with MiXCR into one record per CDR3 protein. The data contain about 400,000 distinct CDR3 sequences, around 18% of them singletons. The V gene lost 3 bases and the J gene lost 5 bases, with 13 bases spanning the gap. This CDR3 comprises 14 residues. Material: PBMCs. This receptor was identified in a human donor in good health (CMV status not recorded). Some clones in this sample may be carry-over from other donors' samples. The V and J genes are TRBV12-3 or TRBV12-4 and TRBJ1-1; maybe TRBD1 (6 bases). In nucleotides, the CDR3 is TGTGCCAGCAGTTTCTCAGGGGTAGGGACTGAAGCTTTCTTT. The encoded protein is CASSFSGVGTEAFF.